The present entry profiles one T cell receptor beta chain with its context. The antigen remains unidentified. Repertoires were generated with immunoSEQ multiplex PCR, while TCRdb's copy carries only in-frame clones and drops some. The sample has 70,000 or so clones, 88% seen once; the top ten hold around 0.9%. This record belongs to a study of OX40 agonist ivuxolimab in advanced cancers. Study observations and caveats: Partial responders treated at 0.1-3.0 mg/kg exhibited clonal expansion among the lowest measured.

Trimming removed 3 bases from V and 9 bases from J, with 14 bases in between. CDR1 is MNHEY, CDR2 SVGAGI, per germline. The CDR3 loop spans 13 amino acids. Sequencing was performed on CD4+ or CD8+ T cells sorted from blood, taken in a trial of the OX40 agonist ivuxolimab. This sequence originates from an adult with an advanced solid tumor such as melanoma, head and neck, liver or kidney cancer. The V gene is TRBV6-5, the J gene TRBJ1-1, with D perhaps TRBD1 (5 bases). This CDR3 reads CASSYYQGGQAFF. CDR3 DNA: TGTGCCAGCAGTTATTATCAGGGCGGGCAAGCTTTCTTT.